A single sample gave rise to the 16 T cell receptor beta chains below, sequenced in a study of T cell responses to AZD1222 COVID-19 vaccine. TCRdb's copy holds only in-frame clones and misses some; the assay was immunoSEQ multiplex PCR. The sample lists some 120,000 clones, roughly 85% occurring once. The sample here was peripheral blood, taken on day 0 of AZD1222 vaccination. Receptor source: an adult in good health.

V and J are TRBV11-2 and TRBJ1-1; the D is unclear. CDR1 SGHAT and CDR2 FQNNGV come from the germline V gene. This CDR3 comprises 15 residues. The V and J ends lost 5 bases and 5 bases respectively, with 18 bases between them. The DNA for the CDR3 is TGTGCCAGCAGCGACGGCGGGTCCGCACGGACTGAAGCTTTCTTT. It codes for CASSDGGSARTEAFF.

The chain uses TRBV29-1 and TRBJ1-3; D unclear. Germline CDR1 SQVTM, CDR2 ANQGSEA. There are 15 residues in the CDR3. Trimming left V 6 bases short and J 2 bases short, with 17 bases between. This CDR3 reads CSVTGTEGAGNTIYF. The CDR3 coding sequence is TGCAGCGTGACGGGTACAGAAGGAGCTGGAAACACCATATATTTT.

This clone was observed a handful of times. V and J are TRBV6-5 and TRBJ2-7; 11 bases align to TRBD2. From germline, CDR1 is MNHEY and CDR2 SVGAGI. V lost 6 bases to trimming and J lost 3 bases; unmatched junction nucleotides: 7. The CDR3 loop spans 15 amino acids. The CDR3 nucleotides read TGTGCCAGCAGCCGAGGGACTAGCGGCGACTACGAGCAGTACTTC. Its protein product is CASSRGTSGDYEQYF.

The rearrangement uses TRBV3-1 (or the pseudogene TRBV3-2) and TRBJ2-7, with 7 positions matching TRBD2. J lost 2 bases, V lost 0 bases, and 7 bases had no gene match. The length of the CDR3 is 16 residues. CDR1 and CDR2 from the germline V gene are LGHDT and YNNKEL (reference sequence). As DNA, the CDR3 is TGTGCCAGCAGCCAAGATCGGCTAGCGGTGACCTACGAGCAGTACTTC. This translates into CASSQDRLAVTYEQYF.

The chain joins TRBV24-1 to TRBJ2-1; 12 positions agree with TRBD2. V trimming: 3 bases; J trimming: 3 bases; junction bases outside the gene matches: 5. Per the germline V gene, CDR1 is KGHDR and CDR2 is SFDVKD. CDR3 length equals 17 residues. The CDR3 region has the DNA TGTGCCACCAGTGATCCTGGACTAGCGGGGCTCTACAATGAGCAGTTCTTC. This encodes CATSDPGLAGLYNEQFF.

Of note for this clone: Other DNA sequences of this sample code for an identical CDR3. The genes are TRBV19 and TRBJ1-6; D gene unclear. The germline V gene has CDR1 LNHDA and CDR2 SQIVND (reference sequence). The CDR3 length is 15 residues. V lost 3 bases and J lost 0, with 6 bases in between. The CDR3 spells CASSIGSSYNSPLHF. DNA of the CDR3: TGTGCCAGTAGTATCGGGAGCTCCTATAATTCACCCCTCCACTTT.

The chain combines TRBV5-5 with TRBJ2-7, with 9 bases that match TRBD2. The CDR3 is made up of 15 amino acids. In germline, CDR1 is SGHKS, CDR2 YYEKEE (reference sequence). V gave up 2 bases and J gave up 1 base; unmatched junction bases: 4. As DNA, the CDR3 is TGTGCCAGCAGCTTCCTAGCGGGGCTATCCTACGAGCAGTACTTC. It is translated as CASSFLAGLSYEQYF.

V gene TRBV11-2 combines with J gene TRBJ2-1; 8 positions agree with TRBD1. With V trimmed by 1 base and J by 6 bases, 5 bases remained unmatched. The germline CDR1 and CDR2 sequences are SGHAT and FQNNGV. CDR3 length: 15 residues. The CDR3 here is CASSLVRGLGNEQFF. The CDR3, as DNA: TGTGCCAGCAGCTTAGTCAGGGGGCTGGGCAATGAGCAGTTCTTC.

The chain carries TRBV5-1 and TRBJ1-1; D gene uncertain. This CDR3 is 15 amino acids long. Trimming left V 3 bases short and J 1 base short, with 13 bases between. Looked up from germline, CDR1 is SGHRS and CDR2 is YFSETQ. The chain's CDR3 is CASSSSFVRNTEAFF. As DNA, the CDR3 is TGCGCCAGCAGCTCTTCTTTCGTAAGGAACACTGAAGCTTTCTTT.

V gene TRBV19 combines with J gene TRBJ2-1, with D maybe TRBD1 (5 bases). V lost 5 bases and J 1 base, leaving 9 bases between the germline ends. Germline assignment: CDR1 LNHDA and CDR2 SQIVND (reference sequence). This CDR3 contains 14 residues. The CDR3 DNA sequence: TGTGCCAGTAGTCGACAGCGTTCCTACAATGAGCAGTTCTTC. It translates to CASSRQRSYNEQFF.

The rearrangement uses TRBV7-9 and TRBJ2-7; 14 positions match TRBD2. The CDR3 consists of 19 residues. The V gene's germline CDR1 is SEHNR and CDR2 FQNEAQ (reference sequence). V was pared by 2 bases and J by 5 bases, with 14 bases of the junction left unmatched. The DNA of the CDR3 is TGTGCCAGCAGCTTACTCTCACTTAGGACTAGCGGGAGGAGGAACGAGCAGTACTTC. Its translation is CASSLLSLRTSGRRNEQYF.

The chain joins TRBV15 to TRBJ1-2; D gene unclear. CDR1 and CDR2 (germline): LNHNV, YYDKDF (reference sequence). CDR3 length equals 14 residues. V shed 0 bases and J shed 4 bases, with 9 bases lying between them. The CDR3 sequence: CATSRDRFRYGYTF. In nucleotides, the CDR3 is TGTGCCACCAGCAGAGATCGGTTTCGCTATGGCTACACCTTC. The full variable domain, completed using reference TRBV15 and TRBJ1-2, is DAMVIQNPRYQVTQFGKPVTLSCSQTLNHNVMYWYQQKSSQAPKLLFHYYDKDFNNEADTPDNFQSRRPNTSFCFLDIRSPGLGDTAMYLCATSRDRFRYGYTFGSGTRLTVV.

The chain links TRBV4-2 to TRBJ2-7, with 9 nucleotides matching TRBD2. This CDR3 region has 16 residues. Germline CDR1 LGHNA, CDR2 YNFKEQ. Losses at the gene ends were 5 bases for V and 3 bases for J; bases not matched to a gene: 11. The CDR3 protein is CASSAGRAGGIYEQYF. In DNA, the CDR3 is TGTGCCAGCAGCGCCGGGCGAGCGGGGGGAATCTACGAGCAGTACTTC.

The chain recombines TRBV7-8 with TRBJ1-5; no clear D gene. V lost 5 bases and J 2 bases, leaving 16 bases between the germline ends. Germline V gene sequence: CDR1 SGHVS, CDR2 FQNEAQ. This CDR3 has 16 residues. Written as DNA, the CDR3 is TGTGCCAGCAGCCCACCCCTAAGACACCGCAATCAGCCCCAGCATTTT. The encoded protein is CASSPPLRHRNQPQHF.

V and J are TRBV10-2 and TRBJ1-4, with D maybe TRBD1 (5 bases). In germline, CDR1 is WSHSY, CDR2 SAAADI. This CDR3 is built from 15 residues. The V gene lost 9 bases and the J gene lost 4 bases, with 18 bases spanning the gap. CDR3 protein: CASSHLRALNEKLFF. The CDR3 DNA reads TGCGCCAGTTCGCATCTCAGGGCCCTTAATGAAAAACTGTTTTTT.

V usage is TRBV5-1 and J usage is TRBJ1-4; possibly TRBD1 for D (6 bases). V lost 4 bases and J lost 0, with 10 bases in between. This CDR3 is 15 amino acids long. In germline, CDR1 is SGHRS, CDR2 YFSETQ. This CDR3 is CASSPAGATNEKLFF. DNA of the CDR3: TGCGCCAGCAGCCCAGCAGGGGCAACTAATGAAAAACTGTTTTTT.